This TCR beta chain was sequenced during a study of spatial heterogeneity in lung cancer. Study-wide background: An average of more than ten raw reads was observed per unique TCR and UMI combination.

TCRdb reprocessed the 5' RACE reads with MiXCR, giving one entry per CDR3 protein. The profile shows 20,000 to 25,000 distinct CDR3 sequences, roughly 4.5% of them singletons. This clonotype was observed many times. Its antigen is not identified. With V trimmed by 6 bases and J by 4 bases, 7 bases remained unmatched. The germline V gene has CDR1 DFQATT and CDR2 SNEGSKA (reference sequence). The CDR3 has 14 residues. General study points: More often at tumor resection than at routine follow-up, ubiquitous expanded tumor TCRs were detected in the blood.

Time point of the sample: sample taken at primary tumor resection. The donors were 55 to 85 patients with non-small cell lung cancer that was early-stage and untreated. Unsorted whole RNA of tumor, nontumor lung or frozen PBMC was sequenced. The TCR was taken from a male donor with early-stage non-small cell lung cancer. The rearrangement uses TRBV20-1 and TRBJ2-1, with 9 nucleotides matching TRBD1. The source material was PBMCs, sampled at surgery. The CDR3 bases are TGCAGTGCAGCAGACAGGGGGATTTACAATGAGCAGTTCTTC. Translating it yields CSAADRGIYNEQFF.